This T cell receptor (beta chain) was sequenced during a study of T-cell reconstitution after alpha-beta-depleted transplantation in children. The CDR3 is 13 residues long. Germline lookup yields CDR1 DFQATT and CDR2 SNEGSKA (reference sequence). During its preparation, the TCRbeta library received unique molecular identifiers. MiXCR, applied by TCRdb to the PCR reads, yields one record per CDR3 protein. The repertoire holds some 95,000 distinct CDR3 sequences, with 23% as singletons. Source: PBMCs, taken before TCRalphabeta/CD19-depleted stem cell transplant. The sequence derives from a boy younger than 10 with acute lymphoblastic leukemia, due to receive a stem cell transplant. The chain couples TRBV20-1 to TRBJ1-4, with TRBD1 matching over 7 bases. CDR3 loop: CGLRDSINEKLFF. In nucleotides, the CDR3 is TGCGGCCTAAGGGACAGCATAAATGAAAAACTGTTTTTT.